The entry below gives a single TCR beta chain sequence along with its context. The antigen remains undetermined. Trimming shortened V by 5 bases and J by 5 bases, and 14 bases separated the two germline ends. CDR3 size: 14 residues. Germline values: CDR1 SGHAT, CDR2 FQNNGV. This record comes from a study of cytomegalovirus exposure and HLA in healthy donors. Overall study results and limits: The study put 150 to 200 TCR beta chains on its list as cytomegalovirus-associated.

With 60 Vbeta and 13 Jbeta primers, the PCR was carried out. Sequenced by immunoSEQ multiplex PCR; TCRdb stores in-frame clones only, minus some. The data contain about 160,000 clones, 80% of them singletons. The receptor comes from a woman between 45 and 60 years old in good health and CMV-seronegative. What was sequenced was PBMCs. The rearrangement joins TRBV11-2 to TRBJ2-3; D might be TRBD2 (7 bases). CDR3 in amino acids: CASSPIGGEDTQYF. The CDR3 DNA follows: TGTGCCAGCAGCCCGATAGGGGGGGAAGATACGCAGTATTTT.